One and the same sample provided the 14 T cell receptor beta chains below, sequenced in a study of molecular identifiers for immune sequencing clone quantification. Each CDR3 protein gets one entry after TCRdb re-called the PCR reads with MiXCR. The sample includes just over 40,000 distinct CDR3 sequences, approximately 18% seen only once; the top ten take roughly 6.9%. Material: naive CD8+ T cells from blood, with Jurkat cell RNA spiked in. Subset of the sample: FACS-sorted CD8+CD4-CCR7+CD45RA+ naive T cells. These receptors originate from a human donor in good health. Some libraries in this study had Jurkat cell RNA spiked in.

This clonotype has more than one count but fewer than ten. Possible read error: a much larger clone is one base away. CDR3 DNA sequence: TGTGCCAGCAGCCAATCTAGCGGGAGCACAGATACGCAGTATTTT. Translated: CASSQSSGSTDTQYF. This sequence joins TRBV13 and TRBJ2-3, with 8 bases identical to TRBD2. This CDR3 has 15 amino acids. CDR1 and CDR2 from the germline V gene are PRHDT and FYEKMQ (reference sequence). Losses at the gene ends were 5 bases for V and 0 bases for J; bases not matched to a gene: 4.

Worth noting for this clonotype: This could be a read error, since a much larger clone is one nucleotide away. Here the CDR3 reads CASSVGGPRETQYF. The DNA of the CDR3 is TGTGCCAGCAGCGTAGGAGGGCCGAGGGAGACCCAGTACTTC. The chain joins TRBV9 to TRBJ2-5, with TRBD2 as a possible D gene (5 bases). CDR1 is SGDLS and CDR2 is YYNGEE in the germline V gene. The CDR3 is 14 amino acids. V lost 0 bases and J 5 bases, leaving 11 bases between the germline ends.

This clonotype showed up many times. This rearrangement joins TRBV28 to TRBJ2-3; D is uncertain. The CDR3 extends over 13 amino acids. The V and J ends lost 3 bases and 3 bases respectively, with 7 bases between them. Germline CDR1 is MDHEN and CDR2 is SYDVKM. The CDR3 nucleotides are TGTGCCAGCAGTTTTCGGAAAACAGATACGCAGTATTTT. Its translation: CASSFRKTDTQYF.

In its sample, this clonotype was seen many times. The chain joins TRBV12-3 or TRBV12-4 to TRBJ1-1, with unresolved D. The CDR3 is made up of 16 amino acids. V was clipped by 6 bases and J by 1 base, with 18 bases between them. The CDR3 loop is CASSPLPDGWNTEAFF. The CDR3 region has the DNA TGTGCCAGCAGCCCTCTGCCAGACGGATGGAACACTGAAGCTTTCTTT.

Many counts were recorded for this clonotype. V and J are TRBV20-1 and TRBJ2-7; 8 bases map to TRBD2. The CDR3 runs 16 residues. Germline CDR1 and CDR2: DFQATT and SNEGSKA (reference sequence). V lost 0 bases and J lost 3; bases outside the gene matches: 10. CDR3 residues: CSARDPTSVYGYEQYF. The CDR3, as DNA: TGCAGTGCTAGAGATCCGACTAGCGTGTATGGCTACGAGCAGTACTTC.

This clonotype was seen only a few times. A read error may explain this, as a much larger clone is one base away. The chain has TRBV7-6 and TRBJ2-7, with 8 nucleotides matching TRBD2. The CDR3 extends over 13 amino acids. Trimming cost V 4 bases and J 7 bases; bases outside gene matches: 6. CDR1 is SGHVS, CDR2 FNYEAQ, per germline. CDR3 nucleotide sequence: TGTGCCAGCAGCTCCGCCGGGACTAGTGAGCAGTACTTC. This sequence encodes CASSSAGTSEQYF. The whole variable domain, filled in from reference TRBV7-6 and TRBJ2-7, reads GAGVSQSPRYKVTKRGQDVALRCDPISGHVSLYWYRQALGQGPEFLTYFNYEAQQDKSGLPNDRFSAERPEGSISTLTIQRTEQRDSAMYRCASSSAGTSEQYFGPGTRLTVT.

This clonotype was detected many times. The chain employs TRBV13 and TRBJ2-3; 7 bases align to TRBD2. Per germline, CDR1 PRHDT and CDR2 FYEKMQ (reference sequence). This CDR3 has 15 residues. Trimming took 5 bases from V and 6 from J; bases not matched to a gene: 11. The CDR3 DNA follows: TGTGCCAGCAGCGCCTGGGAGGGCGATGGGGATACGCAGTATTTT. It yields the protein CASSAWEGDGDTQYF.

J is TRBJ2-5 and V is TRBV4-1, with a weak D call TRBD1 (6 bases). The length of the CDR3 is 15 residues. Germline CDR1 reads MGHRA; CDR2 reads YSYEKL. The V gene lost 1 base and the J gene lost 5 bases, with 14 bases spanning the gap. The CDR3 loop reads CASSQVGRGGETQYF. As DNA, the CDR3 is TGCGCCAGCAGCCAAGTTGGCAGGGGTGGGGAGACCCAGTACTTC.

As regards this clonotype: This sequence may be a read error, since a much larger clone differs from it by one base. This chain joins TRBV4-1 and TRBJ2-5, with D unresolved. This CDR3 contains 12 residues. Germline V gene lookup returns CDR1 MGHRA and CDR2 YSYEKL. V shed 4 bases and J shed 5 bases, with 8 bases lying between them. CDR3 region: CASSPDRETQYF. The CDR3 nucleotides are TGCGCCAGCAGCCCTGATCGGGAGACCCAGTACTTC.

This clonotype came up a few times. This chain connects TRBV6-2 or TRBV6-3 to TRBJ2-7; D is tentatively TRBD1 or TRBD2 (5 bases each). The J call may be incorrect, as the DNA end agrees better with TRBJ2-1. Germline V gene data show CDR1 as MNHEY and CDR2 as SVGEGT. The CDR3 extends over 15 amino acids. The CDR3 DNA sequence: TGTGCCAGCACAGACCAAGCCGGGACGGGCCACGAGCAGTTCTTC. It yields the protein CASTDQAGTGHEQFF.

This clonotype was detected ten times or more. The chain is built from TRBV7-2 and TRBJ2-7, with a weak D call TRBD1 (5 bases). This CDR3 has 14 residues. Trimming shortened V by 5 bases and J by 3 bases, and 14 bases separated the two germline ends. Germline V CDR1 and CDR2: SGHTA, FQGNSA. Here the CDR3 DNA reads TGTGCCAGCAGCCCGATTGGGGCTGACTACGAGCAGTACTTC. As protein: CASSPIGADYEQYF.

The chain is built from TRBV15 and TRBJ1-5, with unresolved D. The CDR3 extends over 16 amino acids. The germline gives CDR1 LNHNV, CDR2 YYDKDF (reference sequence). V lost 0 bases, J lost 0 bases, and 9 bases lay in between. In nucleotides, the CDR3 is TGTGCCACCAGCAGAGATCTGCAGGTTAGCAATCAGCCCCAGCATTTT. Its protein is CATSRDLQVSNQPQHF.

Regarding this clonotype: A clone one base away is much larger, so this may be a read error. The J gene is TRBJ2-3, the V gene TRBV7-6, with D possibly TRBD2 on 7 matching bases. There are 15 residues in the CDR3. In germline, CDR1 is SGHVS, CDR2 FNYEAQ. V was cut by 3 bases and J by 4 bases, with 14 bases left in between. The CDR3 spells CASSFPGGEADTQYF. DNA of the CDR3: TGTGCCAGCAGCTTTCCGGGGGGCGAGGCAGATACGCAGTATTTT.

The chain recombines TRBV19 with TRBJ2-7; D is perhaps TRBD2 (6 bases). The CDR3 contains 14 residues. The V gene lost 8 bases and the J gene lost 0 bases, with 14 bases spanning the gap. The V gene's germline CDR1 is LNHDA and CDR2 SQIVND (reference sequence). As DNA, the CDR3 is TGTGCCAGTCGACCTAGCGTCAGCTCCTACGAGCAGTACTTC. The encoded protein is CASRPSVSSYEQYF.